The 17 T cell receptor beta chains listed next were all sequenced from one sample in a study of Graves' ophthalmopathy and Graves' hyperthyroidism. RNA transcripts served as template for amplifying TCR beta CDR3 sequences. Following a first-round RT-PCR that used HTBI primers, a second-round multiplex PCR was carried out. Using its own MiXCR run on the multiplex PCR reads, TCRdb lists one record per CDR3 protein. The table records 500,000 to 700,000 distinct CDR3 sequences, over 20% of them present only once. The specimen sequenced was peripheral blood. The receptors were sampled from a woman aged 18-29 years with stable Graves' hyperthyroidism. Some clones in this sample may be carry-over from other donors' samples.

The genes are TRBV6-1 and TRBJ1-5; no definite D call. The V and J ends lost 9 bases and 4 bases respectively, with 16 bases between them. CDR1 is MNHNS, CDR2 SASEGT, per germline. The CDR3 is 14 residues long. The chain's CDR3 is CASLQESRNQPQHF. CDR3 DNA sequence: TGTGCCAGTTTGCAAGAATCCCGAAATCAGCCCCAGCATTTT.

The chain couples TRBV12-3 or TRBV12-4 to TRBJ2-7; 8 nucleotides line up with TRBD1. V shed 6 bases, J shed 4 bases, and the junction held 5 bases outside the gene matches. This CDR3 spans 13 amino acids. The CDR3 nucleotides read TGTGCCAGCAGCCGGGACAGGCGGTACGAGCAGTACTTC. Amino acids: CASSRDRRYEQYF.

V gene TRBV11-2 combines with J gene TRBJ1-1; no definite D call. The germline V and J ends were trimmed by 1 base and 6 bases, with 15 bases remaining between them. In germline, CDR1 is SGHAT, CDR2 FQNNGV. The CDR3 runs 15 residues. In nucleotides, the CDR3 is TGTGCCAGCAGCTTAGGCGTGGGGAGTGGCGCTGAAGCTTTCTTT. Its translation: CASSLGVGSGAEAFF.

The V gene is TRBV11-1, the J gene TRBJ2-4; 8 bases fit TRBD2. The V and J ends lost 4 bases and 0 bases, in that order; junction bases with no gene match: 5. In germline, CDR1 is SGHAT, CDR2 FQDESV (reference sequence). The CDR3 totals 16 residues. As DNA, the CDR3 is TGTGCCAGCAGCTCCGCGGCGGGAGGAGCCAAAAACATTCAGTACTTC. The encoded protein is CASSSAAGGAKNIQYF.

This clonotype appeared many times. This chain connects TRBV6-1 to TRBJ1-1, with D tentatively TRBD1 (5 bases). CDR1 is MNHNS, CDR2 SASEGT, per germline. V was cut by 8 bases and J by 8 bases, with 9 bases left in between. This CDR3 has 10 residues. The CDR3 sequence: CASLGREAFF. Written as DNA, the CDR3 is TGTGCCAGCTTGGGGCGAGAAGCTTTCTTT.

As concerns this clonotype: The missing conserved phenylalanine or tryptophan at the end of this CDR3 makes a read error likely. The chain joins TRBV9 to TRBJ2-5; 12 positions match TRBD2. The CDR3 totals 15 residues. J was trimmed by 9 bases and V by 3 bases; bases with no gene match: 9. Germline loops: CDR1 SGDLS, CDR2 YYNGEE. The CDR3 loop reads CASSETSGSSKSQYY. CDR3 bases: TGTGCCAGCAGCGAGACTAGCGGGAGCTCAAAGTCCCAGTACTAC.

In this sample, this clonotype turned up many times. The chain has TRBV28 and TRBJ2-7; a possible D gene is TRBD1 (5 bases). This CDR3 contains 12 residues. Germline assignment: CDR1 MDHEN and CDR2 SYDVKM. Trimming pared 8 bases from V and 2 bases from J, leaving 10 bases between. The CDR3 DNA is TGTGCCAGCGGGGCGGTGACCTACGAGCAGTACTTC. It codes for CASGAVTYEQYF.

The V gene is TRBV6-1, the J gene TRBJ1-2; D call uncertain. Germline V lookup: CDR1 MNHNS, CDR2 SASEGT. Between the trimmed V and J ends, which lost 6 bases and 8 bases, there was a span of 19 bases. This CDR3 spans 14 amino acids. CDR3 bases: TGTGCCAGCAGCTCACGACCGGGTAGTTGGGGCTACACCTTC. Amino acid sequence: CASSSRPGSWGYTF.

V is TRBV6-2 or TRBV6-3 and J is TRBJ1-1, with D possibly being TRBD1 (6 bases). The CDR3 is 18 residues long. V lost 0 bases and J lost 2, with 19 bases in between. Germline CDR1 and CDR2: MNHEY and SVGEGT. For the CDR3, the DNA is TGTGCCAGCAGTTACTCCGGTGGCACTACAGGGTTTAACACTGAAGCTTTCTTT. Translated: CASSYSGGTTGFNTEAFF.

This clonotype has a handful of counts. The rearrangement joins TRBV18 to TRBJ1-1; no reliable D call. Trimming shortened V by 3 bases and J by 2 bases, and 13 bases separated the two germline ends. CDR3 length: 15 residues. Germline V gene sequence: CDR1 KGHSH, CDR2 LQKENI. Here the CDR3 reads CASSPPQRPNTEAFF. CDR3 sequence (DNA): TGTGCCAGCTCACCTCCACAGAGACCCAACACTGAAGCTTTCTTT. The whole variable domain, remainder taken from reference TRBV18 and TRBJ1-1, is NAGVMQNPRHLVRRRGQEARLRCSPMKGHSHVYWYRQLPEEGLKFMVYLQKENIIDESGMPKERFSAEFPKEGPSILRIQQVVRGDSAAYFCASSPPQRPNTEAFFGQGTRLTVV.

This clonotype was seen many times. A read error may produce the germline difference seen at one junction end. The gene calls are TRBV3-1 and TRBJ2-5; D is uncertain. Germline-derived CDR1 and CDR2 are LGHDT and YNNKEL (reference sequence). CDR3 length: 14 residues. The CDR3 sequence: CANSQEGLRETQYF. CDR3 sequence (DNA): TGTGCCAACAGCCAAGAAGGGCTACGTGAGACCCAGTACTTC.

This clonotype was observed a handful of times. V gene TRBV6-1 combines with J gene TRBJ2-2, with 11 nucleotides matching TRBD1. The CDR3 is 15 amino acids. J lost 4 bases, V lost 7 bases, and 5 bases had no gene match. Germline values: CDR1 MNHNS, CDR2 SASEGT. The chain's CDR3 is CASNTGTGGTGELFF. Written as DNA, the CDR3 is TGTGCCAGCAATACCGGGACAGGGGGCACCGGGGAGCTGTTTTTT.

This clonotype came up a few times. The V gene is TRBV29-1, the J gene TRBJ1-1; no clear D. With 1 base removed from V and 9 bases from J, the gap between germline ends came to 6 bases. The CDR3 has 10 residues. The germline CDR1 and CDR2 sequences are SQVTM and ANQGSEA. The CDR3 DNA is TGCAGCGTTGAAGGCACCAAAGCTTTCTTT. This encodes CSVEGTKAFF.

This chain connects TRBV19 to TRBJ2-7; possible D gene TRBD1, 5 bases. The V gene's germline CDR1 is LNHDA and CDR2 SQIVND (reference sequence). Trimming left V 6 bases short and J 5 bases short, with 8 bases between. This CDR3 comprises 11 residues. CDR3 residues: CASSRAHEQYF. CDR3 DNA sequence: TGTGCCAGTAGCAGGGCCCACGAGCAGTACTTC.

This clonotype was counted many times. The gene calls are TRBV7-2 and TRBJ1-1; D uncertain. The germline V gene encodes CDR1 SGHTA and CDR2 FQGNSA. Trimming cost V 5 bases and J 6 bases, with 16 bases left between them. The CDR3 spans 14 residues. CDR3 protein: CASSVQDQHSEAFF. The CDR3 nucleotides are TGTGCCAGCAGCGTCCAGGACCAGCACTCTGAAGCTTTCTTT.

This sequence joins TRBV4-1 and TRBJ1-2; D unresolved. The V end was cut by 3 bases, the J end by 8 bases, with 16 bases between. Germline CDR1 reads MGHRA; CDR2 reads YSYEKL. CDR3 size: 14 residues. The CDR3 DNA sequence: TGCGCCAGCAGCCAGGTGACAAGCCCTCTCGGCTACACCTTC. It specifies CASSQVTSPLGYTF.

The J gene is TRBJ2-7, the V gene TRBV30; no clear D gene. The germline V gene encodes CDR1 GTSNPN and CDR2 SVGIG (reference sequence). V lost 4 bases and J lost 7, with 20 bases in between. The CDR3 runs to 14 residues. CDR3 DNA: TGTGCCTGGACATCAGCTTCCCCTACGTGGGAGCAGTACTTC. Its protein is CAWTSASPTWEQYF.